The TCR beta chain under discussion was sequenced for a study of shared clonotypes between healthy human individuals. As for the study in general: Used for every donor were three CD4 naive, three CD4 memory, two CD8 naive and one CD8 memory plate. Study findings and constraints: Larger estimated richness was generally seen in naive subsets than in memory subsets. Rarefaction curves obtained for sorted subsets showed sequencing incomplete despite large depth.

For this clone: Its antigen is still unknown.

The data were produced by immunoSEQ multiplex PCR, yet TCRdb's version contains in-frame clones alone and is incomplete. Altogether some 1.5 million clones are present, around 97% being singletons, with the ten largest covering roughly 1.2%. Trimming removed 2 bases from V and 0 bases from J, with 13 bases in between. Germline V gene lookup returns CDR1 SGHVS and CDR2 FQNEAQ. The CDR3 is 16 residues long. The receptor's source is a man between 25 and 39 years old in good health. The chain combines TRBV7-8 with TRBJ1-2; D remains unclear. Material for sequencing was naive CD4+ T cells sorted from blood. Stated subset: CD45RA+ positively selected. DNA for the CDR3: TGTGCCAGCAGCTTAAGGCGGGTTCTGGCTAACTATGGCTACACCTTC. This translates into CASSLRRVLANYGYTF. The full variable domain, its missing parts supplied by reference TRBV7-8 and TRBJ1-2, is GAGVSQSPRYKVAKRGQDVALRCDPISGHVSLFWYQQALGQGPEFLTYFQNEAQLDKSGLPSDRFFAERPEGSVSTLKIQRTQQEDSAVYLCASSLRRVLANYGYTFGSGTRLTVV.